Included here is one TCR beta chain sequence, with context. The method was immunoSEQ multiplex PCR; TCRdb's version includes in-frame clones alone and lacks a portion of them. The sample lists about 150,000 clones, more than 90% seen once, with 1.6% in the top ten. The data stem from a study of T cell responses to AZD1222 COVID-19 vaccine. Trimming pared 8 bases from V and 4 bases from J, leaving 20 bases between. This CDR3 is 15 amino acids long. CDR1 is SNHLY, CDR2 FYNNEI, per germline. The receptor's source is an adult in good health. The sequencing used peripheral blood, collected on day 0 of AZD1222 vaccination. The rearrangement links TRBV2 to TRBJ1-2; D is possibly TRBD1 (5 bases). CDR3 protein: CASLGQGRRAYGYTF. Written as DNA, the CDR3 is TGTGCCAGCTTGGGCCAGGGTCGTAGGGCCTATGGCTACACCTTC.